In its sample, the clone carrying this T cell receptor (beta chain) was seen once. Assay used: immunoSEQ multiplex PCR; TCRdb lists only in-frame clones, some missing. The data hold roughly 680,000 clones, with around 92% observed a single time. This CDR3 is built from 15 residues. CDR1 MNHEY and CDR2 SMNVEV come from the germline V gene (reference sequence). V shed 3 bases and J 4 bases; nucleotides not matched to a gene: 3. The data were taken from a study of Ad26.COV2.S vaccination and SARS-CoV-2 variants. Across the study: Participants got Ad26.COV2.S intramuscularly, once or twice 56 days apart.

Treatment: 15 to 20 received Ad26.COV2.S at low or high dose, single or two shots; about five received placebo; per-sample allocation not given. Sampling took place 63 days after the first vaccine or placebo injection. The material sequenced was peripheral blood, taken in a trial of Ad26.COV2.S vaccine versus placebo. This chain links TRBV27 with TRBJ2-2; TRBD2 agrees at 9 bases. This clonotype was sampled from a person aged 18 to 65 who received the Ad26.COV2.S COVID-19 vaccine or a placebo. The CDR3 sequence is CASSFSTSGTGELFF. CDR3 nucleotides: TGTGCCAGCAGTTTTTCGACTAGCGGCACCGGGGAGCTGTTTTTT.